Below are 23 T cell receptor beta chains sequenced from a single sample in a study of T-cell reconstitution after alpha-beta-depleted transplantation in children. Preparation of the TCRbeta library involved a method that used unique molecular identifiers. TCRdb independently ran MiXCR on the PCR reads; one entry per CDR3 protein. The data hold around 270,000 distinct CDR3 sequences, with 9.5% to 13% observed a single time. Here the sequenced sample was PBMCs, taken before TCRalphabeta/CD19-depleted stem cell transplant. Receptors originate from a boy in the first two years of life with acute myeloid leukemia, due to receive a stem cell transplant.

This clonotype was seen ten or more times. The chain has TRBV24-1 and TRBJ2-5; no reliable D call. The CDR3 runs to 12 residues. Germline CDR1 KGHDR, CDR2 SFDVKD. Trimming stripped 10 bases from V and 5 bases from J, with 13 bases between. CDR3 protein: CATSEDGETQYF. The CDR3 DNA is TGTGCCACGTCCGAGGATGGCGAGACCCAGTACTTC.

V gene TRBV4-1 combines with J gene TRBJ2-1; D might be TRBD1 (5 bases). Germline CDR1 reads MGHRA; CDR2 reads YSYEKL. The CDR3 extends over 15 amino acids. The V gene lost 4 bases and the J gene lost 7 bases, with 17 bases spanning the gap. CDR3 sequence: CASSPEVPGPNEQFF. In DNA, the CDR3 is TGCGCCAGCAGCCCTGAAGTACCAGGGCCTAATGAGCAGTTCTTC.

This clonotype was observed many times. CDR3 nucleotide sequence: TGTGCCAGCAGCTTAGCGGAGGGCATCTACGAGCAGTACTTC. Amino acids: CASSLAEGIYEQYF. This chain joins TRBV7-6 and TRBJ2-7, with a possible D match to TRBD2 (6 bases). The CDR3 loop spans 14 amino acids. Per the germline V gene, CDR1 is SGHVS and CDR2 is FNYEAQ. The V and J ends lost 0 bases and 3 bases respectively, with 9 bases between them.

This clonotype was counted a few times. The J gene is TRBJ2-2, the V gene TRBV14; D may correspond to TRBD1 or TRBD2 (5 bases each). The CDR3 totals 16 residues. Trimming stripped 0 bases from V and 4 bases from J, with 12 bases between. From germline, CDR1 is SGHDN and CDR2 FVKESK. CDR3 loop: CASSQDPGPLTGELFF. The DNA of the CDR3 is TGTGCCAGCAGCCAAGACCCGGGACCACTCACCGGGGAGCTGTTTTTT.

About this clonotype: A much more abundant neighbour one base away suggests this may be a read error. This rearrangement joins TRBV24-1 to TRBJ2-1; 9 bases agree with TRBD1. The CDR3 loop spans 16 amino acids. Germline-derived CDR1 and CDR2 are KGHDR and SFDVKD. V lost 2 bases and J lost 5; bases outside the gene matches: 6. The CDR3 region is CATSDYRDRDHNEQFF. Here the CDR3 DNA reads TGTGCCACCAGTGATTACCGGGACAGGGACCACAATGAGCAGTTCTTC.

This clonotype has a count of ten or more. The chain employs TRBV7-2 and TRBJ2-1; D gene unclear. There are 16 residues in the CDR3. Germline assignment: CDR1 SGHTA and CDR2 FQGNSA. Between the trimmed V and J ends, which lost 2 bases and 8 bases, there was a span of 19 bases. The CDR3 coding sequence is TGTGCCAGCAGCTTAAGGCCGCCCCTAGTTCTCTATGAGCAGTTCTTC. It is translated as CASSLRPPLVLYEQFF.

Notes on this clonotype: A single base separates this from a much larger clone, so it may be a read error. Because the CDR3 is missing its conserved closing phenylalanine or tryptophan, this is likely a read error. This rearrangement joins TRBV5-1 to TRBJ2-7, with D perhaps TRBD1 (6 bases). V shed 0 bases and J shed 2 bases, with 9 bases lying between them. This CDR3 comprises 14 residues. Germline loops: CDR1 SGHRS, CDR2 YFSETQ. The CDR3: CASSLGSGAYEQYS. In DNA, the CDR3 is TGCGCCAGCAGCTTGGGCTCAGGGGCCTACGAGCAGTACTCC.

This clonotype was seen ten or more times. This rearrangement joins TRBV5-5 to TRBJ1-1; D perhaps matches TRBD1 (5 bases). Trimming cost V 4 bases and J 1 base, with 14 bases left between them. The CDR3 extends over 15 amino acids. Looked up from germline, CDR1 is SGHKS and CDR2 is YYEKEE (reference sequence). CDR3 loop: CASSLWGGWNTEAFF. The CDR3 nucleotides are TGTGCCAGCAGCCTTTGGGGGGGGTGGAACACTGAAGCTTTCTTT.

This clonotype was recorded at least ten times. DNA for the CDR3: TGCAGTGCTAGAGTCACCGGACAGGTTAATCAGCCCCAGCATTTT. This translates into CSARVTGQVNQPQHF. The genes are TRBV20-1 and TRBJ1-5; 7 bases map to TRBD1. Unmatched junction bases numbered 7, after V lost 1 base and J lost 4 bases. The germline V gene encodes CDR1 DFQATT and CDR2 SNEGSKA (reference sequence). This CDR3 region has 15 residues.

This clonotype was counted only a few times. The rearrangement links TRBV27 to TRBJ2-7; perhaps TRBD2 as D (5 bases). The germline V gene encodes CDR1 MNHEY and CDR2 SMNVEV (reference sequence). The CDR3 covers 14 residues. Trimming pared 4 bases from V and 6 bases from J, leaving 16 bases between. The chain's CDR3 is CASSSGLLPSEQYF. The CDR3 bases are TGTGCCAGCAGTTCCGGACTTCTTCCTAGCGAGCAGTACTTC.

In this sample, this clonotype turned up many times. The V and J genes are TRBV5-1 and TRBJ1-5; the D gene is possibly TRBD1 (5 bases). The length of the CDR3 is 15 residues. V was pared by 3 bases and J by 3 bases, with 13 bases between. The germline gives CDR1 SGHRS, CDR2 YFSETQ. The CDR3 here is CASSYVAGPNQPQHF. CDR3 bases: TGCGCCAGCAGCTACGTGGCGGGGCCCAATCAGCCCCAGCATTTT. Full variable domain (rest looked up from reference TRBV5-1 and TRBJ1-5): KAGVTQTPRYLIKTRGQQVTLSCSPISGHRSVSWYQQTPGQGLQFLFEYFSETQRNKGNFPGRFSGRQFSNSRSEMNVSTLELGDSALYLCASSYVAGPNQPQHFGDGTRLSIL.

The chain is built from TRBV7-3 and TRBJ2-1, with D perhaps TRBD1 (5 bases). The CDR3 totals 18 residues. CDR1 is SGHTA and CDR2 is FQGTGA in the germline V gene. Trimming shortened V by 0 bases and J by 3 bases, and 18 bases separated the two germline ends. DNA for the CDR3: TGTGCCAGCAGCTTAACTGTTAGGCAGGGCCATGGCTACAATGAGCAGTTCTTC. Its translation is CASSLTVRQGHGYNEQFF.

This clonotype showed up many times. The chain recombines TRBV7-2 with TRBJ2-3; no clear D gene. Germline CDR1 and CDR2: SGHTA and FQGNSA. Trimming pared 1 base from V and 4 bases from J, leaving 15 bases between. CDR3 length: 16 residues. CDR3 loop: CASSLGLRVLADTQYF. The CDR3, as DNA: TGTGCCAGCAGCTTAGGTCTTAGGGTTCTGGCAGATACGCAGTATTTT.

This clonotype was counted at least ten times. The rearrangement uses TRBV5-1 and TRBJ2-1; the match to TRBD2 covers 7 bases. CDR3 length equals 15 residues. Germline loops: CDR1 SGHRS, CDR2 YFSETQ. With V trimmed by 5 bases and J by 2 bases, 7 bases remained unmatched. The CDR3 DNA sequence: TGCGCCAGCAGTTCGGTGCGGGGGACCTACAATGAGCAGTTCTTC. Encoded protein: CASSSVRGTYNEQFF.

This clonotype was detected ten times or more. V usage is TRBV19 and J usage is TRBJ1-2; D not certain. The CDR3 sequence is 12 residues long. In germline, CDR1 is LNHDA, CDR2 SQIVND (reference sequence). V lost 5 bases and J lost 4, with 8 bases in between. CDR3 loop: CASSHRRYGYTF. The CDR3 bases are TGTGCCAGTAGTCATCGTCGCTATGGCTACACCTTC.

This clonotype was found many times. The genes are TRBV21-1 and TRBJ1-1; the D segment call TRBD1 is taken from the table without a DNA check. TRBV21-1 represents a pseudogene. The CDR3 totals 15 residues. The CDR3, as DNA: TGTGCCAGCAGCGGCCGGGAAATACAGGGCTCTGAAGCTTTCTTT. Encoded protein: CASSGREIQGSEAFF.

This clonotype was recorded once. A single base separates this from a much larger clone, so it may be a read error. DNA of the CDR3: TGTGCCAGCAGCTTGGACTGGATGCCCACAGATGCGCAGTATTTT. This translates into CASSLDWMPTDAQYF. This chain connects TRBV5-8 to TRBJ2-3; D ambiguous. Germline values: CDR1 SGHTS, CDR2 YDEGEE. The CDR3 length is 15 residues.

This clonotype was counted ten times or more. The chain carries TRBV7-3 and TRBJ2-2; a possible D gene is TRBD1 (5 bases). Germline V gene data show CDR1 as SGHTA and CDR2 as FQGTGA. The CDR3 totals 15 residues. V was pared by 1 base and J by 7 bases, with 13 bases between. CDR3 protein: CASSLMAGKGGELFF. In DNA form, the CDR3 reads TGTGCCAGCAGCTTAATGGCAGGGAAGGGCGGGGAGCTGTTTTTT.

This clonotype was found many times. The chain carries TRBV20-1 and TRBJ2-1; D unclear. The germline V gene has CDR1 DFQATT and CDR2 SNEGSKA (reference sequence). Trimming cost V 0 bases and J 5 bases, with 8 bases left between them. CDR3 length: 13 residues. CDR3: CSARDPPNNEQFF. The CDR3 nucleotides read TGCAGTGCTAGAGATCCCCCTAACAATGAGCAGTTCTTC.

This clonotype was counted ten times or more. The chain has TRBV4-1 and TRBJ1-3; D uncertain. The germline CDR1 and CDR2 sequences are MGHRA and YSYEKL. V gave up 5 bases and J gave up 2 bases, with 10 bases separating them. This CDR3 contains 14 residues. For the CDR3, the DNA is TGCGCCAGCAGCGACACGGCAGCTGGAAACACCATATATTTT. Its translation: CASSDTAAGNTIYF.

This clonotype was counted at least ten times. The CDR3 sequence is CASSLGGQGADTQYF. CDR3 nucleotides: TGTGCCAGCAGCTTGGGAGGACAGGGGGCAGATACGCAGTATTTT. V usage is TRBV5-8 and J usage is TRBJ2-3, with 10 bases matching TRBD1. The length of the CDR3 is 15 residues. Germline CDR1 reads SGHTS; CDR2 reads YDEGEE. After removal of 0 bases from V and 4 bases from J, the junction contained 2 bases not matched to a gene.

The table lists this clonotype with many counts. CDR3 amino acids: CASSLPASGGAKVDTQYF. CDR3 DNA: TGTGCCAGCAGCTTACCGGCTAGCGGGGGGGCCAAAGTAGATACGCAGTATTTT. The genes are TRBV7-8 and TRBJ2-3; 12 nucleotides align to TRBD2. The CDR3 runs 18 residues. Germline V gives CDR1 SGHVS, CDR2 FQNEAQ. V lost 2 bases and J lost 5; bases outside the gene matches: 11.

This clonotype showed up many times. J is TRBJ2-1 and V is TRBV6-5; 10 bases line up with TRBD2. Germline lookup yields CDR1 MNHEY and CDR2 SVGAGI. This CDR3 is built from 15 residues. The ends lost 6 bases at V and 9 bases at J; junction bases unmatched: 11. The CDR3 here is CASSFGLAGVVEQFF. CDR3 bases: TGTGCCAGCAGCTTCGGGCTAGCGGGAGTAGTTGAGCAGTTCTTC.